A single sample gave rise to the 2 T cell receptor beta chains below, sequenced in a study of blood T cells in healthy people across ages. Sample-barcoded 5' priming and a J-beta primer mix drove a second PCR of 7 to 11 cycles. TCRdb processed the 5' RACE reads anew with MiXCR; each CDR3 protein has one entry. This sample has 1,500,000 or so distinct CDR3 sequences, with less than 45% found just once. Sequenced material: blood. These receptors were collected from a woman aged 18-29 years in good health.

The genes are TRBV29-1 and TRBJ1-2; tentative D call: TRBD1 (5 bases). From germline, CDR1 is SQVTM and CDR2 ANQGSEA. This CDR3 comprises 15 residues. Trimming took 0 bases from V and 1 from J, leaving 12 bases between them. CDR3 in DNA: TGCAGCGTTGAAGATGGCGGACACCTTAACTATGGCTACACCTTC. This translates into CSVEDGGHLNYGYTF.

This clonotype was seen only a few times. J is TRBJ2-7 and V is TRBV5-1; 9 bases agree with TRBD1. The CDR3 has 13 amino acids. V lost 5 bases, J lost 7 bases, and 7 bases stayed unmatched. The V gene's germline CDR1 is SGHRS and CDR2 YFSETQ. CDR3 in DNA: TGCGCCAGCAGAGATCAGGGACAGGGAGAGCAGTACTTC. Encoded protein: CASRDQGQGEQYF.